The rows below give T cell receptor beta chains drawn from one sample of a study of cytomegalovirus exposure and HLA in healthy donors. Clones were read by immunoSEQ multiplex PCR, and TCRdb kept only the in-frame ones, dropping some. This sample carries 85,000 to 100,000 clones, around 60% of them seen once, and the ten largest clones take more than 2.5%. Sequenced sample: PBMCs. These receptors originate from a man between 60 and 75 years old in good health and CMV-seronegative. CDR3s include the opening cysteine and the closing phenylalanine or tryptophan. A D gene is named only where the DNA matches it firmly. Rows may omit the clone size; those that give it use once, few, many or a size class.

abundance,j_gene,d_gene,v_gene,CDR3aa,CDR3nt
.,TRBJ1-1,.,TRBV5-1,CASSSQNTEAFF,TGCGCCAGCAGCTCACAGAACACTGAAGCTTTCTTT
.,TRBJ1-2,TRBD1,TRBV11-3,CASSLVAGGSGYTF,TGTGCCAGCAGCTTAGTGGCAGGGGGCTCTGGCTACACCTTC
.,TRBJ2-7,.,TRBV30,CAWSKGRVISEQYF,TGTGCCTGGAGTAAGGGCAGGGTCATCTCCGAGCAGTACTTC
few,TRBJ1-2,.,TRBV4-1,CASSQEDRSFYGYTF,TGCGCCAGCAGCCAAGAAGACAGGTCGTTTTATGGCTACACCTTC
.,TRBJ1-3,TRBD1,TRBV27,CASRGQGAGNTIYF,TGTGCCAGCAGAGGACAGGGAGCTGGAAACACCATATATTTT
.,TRBJ1-6,.,TRBV7-2,CASSWKGLGDSPLHF,TGTGCCAGCAGCTGGAAAGGCCTCGGGGATTCACCCCTCCACTTT
.,TRBJ1-5,.,TRBV6-5,CASSMDYYSNQPQHF,TGTGCCAGCAGTATGGACTACTATAGCAATCAGCCCCAGCATTTT
.,TRBJ2-3,TRBD1,TRBV6-1,CASSRDRGTDTQYF,TGTGCCAGCAGCCGGGACAGGGGGACAGATACGCAGTATTTT
.,TRBJ2-6,TRBD1,TRBV10-2,CASSSGTGGSGANVLTF,TGCGCCAGCAGTTCCGGGACAGGGGGCTCTGGGGCCAACGTCCTGACTTTC
.,TRBJ2-5,.,TRBV5-1,CASSLASETQYF,TGCGCCAGCAGCTTGGCCTCAGAGACCCAGTACTTC
.,TRBJ2-7,.,TRBV6-1,CASSEAETHSYEQYF,TGTGCCAGCAGTGAAGCGGAGACGCACTCCTACGAGCAGTACTTC
.,TRBJ2-3,.,TRBV5-1,CASSLLTFRSTDTQYF,TGCGCCAGCAGCTTGTTAACCTTCAGGAGCACAGATACGCAGTATTTT
.,TRBJ1-2,.,TRBV19,CASSRDSDYGYTF,TGTGCCAGTAGTAGAGACAGCGACTATGGCTACACCTTC
.,TRBJ2-7,TRBD1,TRBV6-5,CASSYDRGGYEQYF,TGTGCCAGCAGTTACGACAGGGGGGGCTACGAGCAGTACTTC
.,TRBJ1-2,.,TRBV5-1,CASSLRIGAGYTF,TGCGCCAGCAGCTTGAGGATTGGGGCCGGCTACACCTTC
.,TRBJ2-1,.,TRBV18,CASSLSVSYNEQFF,TGTGCCAGCTCGCTGTCAGTCTCCTACAATGAGCAGTTCTTC
.,TRBJ1-1,TRBD1,TRBV6-5,CASRLQAGQRFEAFF,TGTGCCAGCAGACTACAGGCGGGACAGAGATTTGAAGCTTTCTTT
once,TRBJ2-1,.,TRBV11-3,CASSLPGVLPSGGQFF,TGTGCCAGCAGCCTCCCCGGCGTGTTACCTTCCGGGGGGCAGTTCTTC
.,TRBJ2-3,.,TRBV11-2,CASSLSDSYTDTQYF,TGTGCCAGCAGCTTGTCGGACTCCTACACAGATACGCAGTATTTT
few,TRBJ2-2,.,TRBV4-1,CASSQALERGFEELFF,TGTGCCAGCAGCCAAGCTTTAGAGCGAGGTTTTGAGGAGCTGTTTTTT
.,TRBJ2-1,TRBD2,TRBV11-3,CASSSSGTSGVDEQFF,TGTGCCAGCAGCTCCTCCGGGACTAGCGGGGTGGATGAGCAGTTCTTC
.,TRBJ2-3,TRBD2,TRBV6-4,CASSDRAGGTDTQYF,TGTGCCAGCAGTGACAGGGCGGGAGGCACAGATACGCAGTATTTT
few,TRBJ1-6,.,TRBV2,CASAEETSNSPLHF,TGTGCCAGCGCAGAGGAGACGAGCAATTCACCCCTCCACTTT
.,TRBJ1-3,.,TRBV6-6,CASRRRESSGNTIYF,TGTGCCAGCAGAAGAAGGGAGAGCTCTGGAAACACCATATATTTT
few,TRBJ2-1,TRBD2,TRBV11-2,CASSPRLAGSLYEQFF,TGTGCCAGCAGCCCTCGACTAGCGGGATCGTTGTATGAGCAGTTCTTC
.,TRBJ2-7,TRBD1,TRBV10-3,CAISGQGVRRQYF,TGTGCCATCAGCGGACAGGGGGTGAGAAGGCAGTACTTC
.,TRBJ2-5,.,TRBV5-4,CASSLPTGEAQYF,TGTGCCAGCAGCTTGCCAACCGGGGAGGCCCAGTACTTC
.,TRBJ1-2,.,TRBV6-1,CASSDMWAEANYGYTF,TGTGCCAGCAGTGACATGTGGGCAGAAGCTAACTATGGCTACACCTTC
few,TRBJ2-1,TRBD2,TRBV10-3,CAISESRTSGSKNEQFF,TGTGCCATCAGTGAGTCTAGGACTAGCGGGAGTAAGAATGAGCAGTTCTTC
.,TRBJ1-1,TRBD1,TRBV18,CASSPGTGGVGAFF,TGTGCCAGCTCACCGGGGACAGGGGGCGTTGGCGCTTTCTTT
.,TRBJ2-3,TRBD1,TRBV30,CAWSGDRVTDTQYF,TGTGCCTGGAGTGGGGACAGGGTGACAGATACGCAGTATTTT
once,TRBJ1-2,TRBD1,TRBV7-2,CASSLFDRVYGYTF,TGTGCCAGCAGCTTATTTGACAGGGTCTATGGCTACACCTTC
.,TRBJ2-5,.,TRBV10-3,CAISAGIQETQYF,TGTGCCATCAGTGCAGGGATCCAAGAGACCCAGTACTTC
.,TRBJ1-5,.,TRBV15,CATGRGDSNQPQHF,TGTGCCACCGGTAGGGGTGATAGCAATCAGCCCCAGCATTTT
few,TRBJ1-1,TRBD1,TRBV6-1,CASSPDRGTNTEAFF,TGTGCCAGCAGTCCGGACAGGGGGACGAACACTGAAGCTTTCTTT
.,TRBJ1-4,TRBD1,TRBV7-2,CASSQGAGEKLFF,TGTGCCAGCAGCCAGGGGGCTGGAGAAAAACTGTTTTTT
few,TRBJ2-7,.,TRBV29-1,CSAKEDQVNHEQYF,TGCAGCGCCAAAGAAGACCAGGTTAACCACGAGCAGTACTTC
.,TRBJ1-2,.,TRBV28,CASRVDTHYGYTF,TGTGCCAGCCGCGTCGACACCCACTATGGCTACACCTTC
few,TRBJ1-6,.,TRBV7-2,CASSLSGGRQVASPLHF,TGTGCCAGCAGCTTATCGGGCGGAAGACAGGTGGCTTCACCCCTCCACTTT
.,TRBJ2-4,.,TRBV9,CASSVDRTARIQYF,TGTGCCAGCAGCGTAGATCGGACTGCGAGGATTCAGTACTTC